This TCR beta chain was profiled in a study of cytomegalovirus exposure and HLA in healthy donors. Trimming shortened V by 7 bases and J by 6 bases, and 15 bases separated the two germline ends. Germline CDR1 is MNHEY and CDR2 is SVGAGI. The CDR3 spans 13 residues. Primers included in the PCR were 60 Vbeta and 13 Jbeta primers. Method: immunoSEQ multiplex PCR; TCRdb's copy keeps in-frame clones and lacks some. The table includes 100,000 to 150,000 clones, roughly three quarters detected once. Sequenced: PBMCs. The TCR was taken from a man aged 25 to 40 in good health and CMV-seropositive. The chain recombines TRBV6-5 with TRBJ1-1; D perhaps matches TRBD1 (6 bases). The CDR3, as DNA: TGTGCCAGCACCCCCCCGGGGGGCTCTGAAGCTTTCTTT. Its protein product is CASTPPGGSEAFF.